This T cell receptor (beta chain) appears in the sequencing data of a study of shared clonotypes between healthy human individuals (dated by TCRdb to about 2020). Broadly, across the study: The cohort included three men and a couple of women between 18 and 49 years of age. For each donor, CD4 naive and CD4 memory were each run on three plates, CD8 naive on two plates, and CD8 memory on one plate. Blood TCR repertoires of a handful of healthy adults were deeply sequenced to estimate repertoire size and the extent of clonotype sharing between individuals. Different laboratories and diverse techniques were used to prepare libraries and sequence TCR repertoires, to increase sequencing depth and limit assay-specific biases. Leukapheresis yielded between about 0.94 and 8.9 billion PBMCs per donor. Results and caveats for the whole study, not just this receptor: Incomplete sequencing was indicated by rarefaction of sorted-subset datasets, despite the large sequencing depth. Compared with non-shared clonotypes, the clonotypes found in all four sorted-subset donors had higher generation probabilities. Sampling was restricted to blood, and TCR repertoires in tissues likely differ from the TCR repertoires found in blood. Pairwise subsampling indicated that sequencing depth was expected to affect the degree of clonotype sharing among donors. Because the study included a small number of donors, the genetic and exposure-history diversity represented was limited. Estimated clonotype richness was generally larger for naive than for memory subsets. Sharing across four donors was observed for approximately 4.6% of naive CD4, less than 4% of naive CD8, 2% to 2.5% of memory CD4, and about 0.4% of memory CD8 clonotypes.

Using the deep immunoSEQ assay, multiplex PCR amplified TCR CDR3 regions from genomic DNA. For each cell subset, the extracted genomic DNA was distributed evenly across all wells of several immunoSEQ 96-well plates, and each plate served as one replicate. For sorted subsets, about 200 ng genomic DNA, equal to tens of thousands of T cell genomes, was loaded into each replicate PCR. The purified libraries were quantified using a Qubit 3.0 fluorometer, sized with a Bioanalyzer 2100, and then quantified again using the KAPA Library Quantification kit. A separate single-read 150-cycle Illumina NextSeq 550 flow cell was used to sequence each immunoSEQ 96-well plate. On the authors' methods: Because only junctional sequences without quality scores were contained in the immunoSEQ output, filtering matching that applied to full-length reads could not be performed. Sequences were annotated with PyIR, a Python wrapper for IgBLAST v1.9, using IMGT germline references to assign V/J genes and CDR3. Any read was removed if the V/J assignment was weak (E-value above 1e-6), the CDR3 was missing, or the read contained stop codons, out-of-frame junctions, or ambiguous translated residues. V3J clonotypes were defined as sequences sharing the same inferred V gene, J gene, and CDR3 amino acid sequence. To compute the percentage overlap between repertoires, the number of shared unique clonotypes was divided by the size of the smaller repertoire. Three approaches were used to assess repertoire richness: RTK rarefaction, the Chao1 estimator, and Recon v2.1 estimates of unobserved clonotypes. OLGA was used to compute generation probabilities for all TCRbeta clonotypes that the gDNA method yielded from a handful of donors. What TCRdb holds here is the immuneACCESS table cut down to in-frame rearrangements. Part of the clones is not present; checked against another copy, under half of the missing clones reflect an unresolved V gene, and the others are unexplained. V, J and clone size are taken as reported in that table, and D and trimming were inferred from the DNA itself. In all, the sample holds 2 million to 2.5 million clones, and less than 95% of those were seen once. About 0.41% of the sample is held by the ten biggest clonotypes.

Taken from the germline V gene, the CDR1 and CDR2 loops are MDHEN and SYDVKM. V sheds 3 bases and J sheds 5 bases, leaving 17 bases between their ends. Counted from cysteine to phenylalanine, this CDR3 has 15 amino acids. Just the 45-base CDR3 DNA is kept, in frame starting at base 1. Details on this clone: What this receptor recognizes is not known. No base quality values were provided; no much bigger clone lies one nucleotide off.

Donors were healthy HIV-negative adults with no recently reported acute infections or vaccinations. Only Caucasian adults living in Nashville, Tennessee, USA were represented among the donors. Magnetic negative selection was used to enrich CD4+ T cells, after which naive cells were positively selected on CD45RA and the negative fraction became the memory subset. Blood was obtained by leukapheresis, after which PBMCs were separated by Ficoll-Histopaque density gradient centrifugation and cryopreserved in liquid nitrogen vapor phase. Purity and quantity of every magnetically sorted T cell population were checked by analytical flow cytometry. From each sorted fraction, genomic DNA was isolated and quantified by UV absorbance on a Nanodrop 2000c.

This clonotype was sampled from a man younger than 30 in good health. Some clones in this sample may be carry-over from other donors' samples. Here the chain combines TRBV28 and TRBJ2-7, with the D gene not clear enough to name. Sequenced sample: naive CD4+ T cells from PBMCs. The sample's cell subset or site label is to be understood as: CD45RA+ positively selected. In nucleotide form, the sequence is TGTGCCAGCAGTTTGGTCCTGGCTTCTGCCCACGAGCAGTACTTC. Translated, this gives CASSLVLASAHEQYF.